One T cell receptor beta chain is described in this entry. The antigen is undetermined. Regarding treatment: roughly ten-day PBMC culture with coronavirus spike peptide pools or control peptides (ViraFEST assay). Antigen-specific T cell expansion with peptide pools preceded TCR sequencing in the ViraFEST approach. The data were taken from a study of vaccination and CD4 T cells after COVID-19. In the study overall: Overlapping SARS-CoV-2, HCoV-NL63, HCoV-OC43 and HCoV-229E spike peptides were used to stimulate cells.

With the Oncomine TCR Beta short-read assay, DNA from cultured CD4+ T cells was sequenced. Investigators obtained genomic DNA by extraction from cultured CD4+ T cells. TCRdb re-called the PCR reads through MiXCR, storing one row per CDR3 protein. Seen here are 20,000 to 25,000 distinct CDR3 sequences, 55% to 70% observed once, and the top ten hold 13%. The CDR3 totals 15 residues. From germline, CDR1 is MGHDK and CDR2 SYGVNS. Deletions cut 2 bases from V and 4 bases from J, with 15 bases between. The material sequenced was CD4+ T cells from blood, cultured in vitro, taken after SARS-CoV-2 vaccination. The gene calls are TRBV25-1 and TRBJ2-7; perhaps TRBD1 as D (6 bases). The sequence was obtained from a human donor who received a COVID-19 vaccine. The CDR3 loop reads CASSEPRAGVYEQYF. Written as DNA, the CDR3 is TGTGCCAGCAGTGAACCCCGGGCAGGGGTATACGAGCAGTACTTC.